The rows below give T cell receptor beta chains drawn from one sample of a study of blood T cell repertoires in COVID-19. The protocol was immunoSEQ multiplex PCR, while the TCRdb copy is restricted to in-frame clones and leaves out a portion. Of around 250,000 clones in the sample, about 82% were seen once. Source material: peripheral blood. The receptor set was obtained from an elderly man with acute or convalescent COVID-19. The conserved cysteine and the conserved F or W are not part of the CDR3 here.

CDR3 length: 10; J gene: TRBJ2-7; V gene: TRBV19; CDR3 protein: ASSIGSYEQY
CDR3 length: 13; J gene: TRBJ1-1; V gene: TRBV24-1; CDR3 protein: ATSDQTGRNTEAF
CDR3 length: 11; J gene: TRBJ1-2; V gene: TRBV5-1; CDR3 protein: ASSWTIGDGYT
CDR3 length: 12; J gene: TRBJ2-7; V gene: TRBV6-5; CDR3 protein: ASSNHPGAYEQY
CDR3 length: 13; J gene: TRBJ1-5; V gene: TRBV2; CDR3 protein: ASRGDRGGNQPQH
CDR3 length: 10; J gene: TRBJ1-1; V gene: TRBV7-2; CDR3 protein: ASSAGVAEAF
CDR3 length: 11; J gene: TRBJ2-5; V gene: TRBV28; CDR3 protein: ASIGGQVETQY
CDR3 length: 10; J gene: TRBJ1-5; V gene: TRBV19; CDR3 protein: ASTGGRQPQH
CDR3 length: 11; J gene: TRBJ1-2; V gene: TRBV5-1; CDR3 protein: ASSPGQNYGYT
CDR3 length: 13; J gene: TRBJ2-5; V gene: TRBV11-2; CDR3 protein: ASSLSEGAVETQY
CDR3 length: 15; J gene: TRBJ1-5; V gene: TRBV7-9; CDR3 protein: ASSLNAGAYSNQPQH
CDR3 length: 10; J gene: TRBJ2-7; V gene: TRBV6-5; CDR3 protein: ASRHSVYEQY
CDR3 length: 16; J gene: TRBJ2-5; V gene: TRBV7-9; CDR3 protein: ASSPRGGLGRPDWTQY
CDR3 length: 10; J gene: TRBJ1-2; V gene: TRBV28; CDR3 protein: ASRLQGAGYT
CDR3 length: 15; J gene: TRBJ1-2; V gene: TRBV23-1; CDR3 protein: ASSHHDTIRANYGYT
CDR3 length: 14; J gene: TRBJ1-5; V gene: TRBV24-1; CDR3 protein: ATSDPSAGAGQPQH
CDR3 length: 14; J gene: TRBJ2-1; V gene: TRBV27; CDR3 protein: ASSLSPAGSHNEQF
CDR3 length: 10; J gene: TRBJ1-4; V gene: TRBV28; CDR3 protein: ATITGGEKLF
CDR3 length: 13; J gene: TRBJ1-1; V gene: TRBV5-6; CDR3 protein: ASSFRDRGRSEAF
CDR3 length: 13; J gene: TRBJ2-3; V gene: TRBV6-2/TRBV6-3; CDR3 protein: ASSKAGQGTDTQY
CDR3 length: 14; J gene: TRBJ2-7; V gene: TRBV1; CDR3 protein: TSTSPPLAGVGEQY
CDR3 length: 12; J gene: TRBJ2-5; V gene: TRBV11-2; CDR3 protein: ASSSQAKWETQY
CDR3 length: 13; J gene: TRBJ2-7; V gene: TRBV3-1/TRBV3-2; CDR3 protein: ASSQGQGKAYEQY
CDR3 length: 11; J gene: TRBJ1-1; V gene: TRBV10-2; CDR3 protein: VSHIGTGTEAF
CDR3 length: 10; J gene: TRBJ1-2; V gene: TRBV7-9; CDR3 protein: ASSRGEVGYT
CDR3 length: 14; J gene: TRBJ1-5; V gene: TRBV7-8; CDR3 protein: ASTTAQGVSNQPQH